Listed below are T cell receptor beta chains from one sample, sequenced in a study of CD8+CD57+ T cells in acquired aplastic anemia. TCRdb independently ran MiXCR on the reads; one entry per CDR3 protein. This sample carries about 150,000 distinct CDR3 sequences, 45% to 55% of them seen once, and the ten largest clones take roughly 30%. Sequencing was done on a sample of sorted CD4+, CD8+, or CD8+CD57+ T cells (not recorded which) from PBMCs. The receptors stem from a human donor with aplastic anemia. Each CDR3 is given with its conserved first and last residue. D genes are given only for firm matches. For some rows the clone size is stated as once, few or many, or as a class when expanded; others skip it.

V gene,J gene,clone size,D gene,CDR3 protein,CDR3 DNA
TRBV5-1,TRBJ2-2,.,TRBD1,CASVSGTGSGELFF,TGCGCCAGCGTCTCAGGGACAGGGTCCGGGGAGCTGTTTTTT
TRBV6-1,TRBJ2-2,few,TRBD1,CASNFWDSALTGELFF,TGTGCCAGCAACTTTTGGGACAGCGCTTTGACCGGGGAGCTGTTTTTT
TRBV5-1,TRBJ1-2,many,TRBD1,CASSLTTGAGGYTF,TGCGCCAGCAGCTTGACGACAGGGGCTGGTGGCTACACCTTC
TRBV20-1,TRBJ1-2,.,.,CSARVQPTNYGYTF,TGCAGTGCCAGAGTACAACCGACTAACTATGGCTACACCTTC
TRBV20-1,TRBJ2-7,.,TRBD2,CSVQTGTSGYEQYF,TGCAGTGTTCAGACCGGGACTAGCGGATACGAGCAGTACTTC
TRBV24-1,TRBJ1-5,many,.,CATSSETGRGGQPQHF,TGTGCCACCAGTTCGGAAACAGGGAGGGGCGGTCAGCCCCAGCATTTT
TRBV11-1,TRBJ2-7,.,.,CASSLVGGSLSYKQYF,TGTGCCAGCAGCTTAGTGGGGGGCTCCCTCTCCTACAAGCAGTACTTC
TRBV24-1,TRBJ2-2,.,.,CATSDPGHRSGELFF,TGTGCCACCAGTGATCCGGGACACCGGAGCGGGGAGCTGTTTTTT
TRBV20-1,TRBJ2-1,.,TRBD2,CSARDVLAGGIGNEQFF,TGCAGTGCTAGAGATGTACTAGCGGGAGGGATAGGCAATGAGCAGTTCTTC
TRBV4-1,TRBJ1-1,few,.,CASSQGGGRGPMNTEAFF,TGCGCCAGCAGCCAAGGGGGGGGCAGAGGGCCCATGAACACTGAAGCTTTCTTT
TRBV7-9,TRBJ2-1,many,.,CASSPPGSSYNEQFF,TGTGCCAGCAGCCCCCCGGGGAGCTCCTACAATGAGCAGTTCTTC
TRBV12-3/TRBV12-4,TRBJ1-4,many,.,CASSLEGLSEKLFF,TGTGCCAGCAGTTTAGAGGGATTAAGTGAAAAACTGTTTTTT
TRBV20-1,TRBJ2-5,once,.,CSASFGETQYF,TGCAGTGCTAGTTTTGGCGAGACCCAGTACTTC
TRBV9,TRBJ2-1,many,.,CASSALVNPRSYNEQFF,TGTGCCAGCAGCGCCTTAGTCAACCCGAGGTCCTACAATGAGCAGTTCTTC
TRBV7-9,TRBJ1-1,few,TRBD1,CASSWDSRITEASF,TGTGCCAGCAGCTGGGACAGCCGGATCACTGAAGCTTCCTTT
TRBV19,TRBJ1-2,.,.,CASSIVHGAGYTF,TGTGCCAGTAGTATAGTCCACGGGGCCGGCTACACCTTC
TRBV7-6,TRBJ2-7,many,TRBD2,CASSLGALGTSGTGEQYF,TGTGCCAGCAGCTTAGGAGCCCTAGGGACTAGCGGGACAGGCGAGCAGTACTTC
TRBV20-1,TRBJ2-7,.,TRBD2,CSAYSGGLEQYF,TGCAGTGCATATTCGGGGGGGCTTGAGCAGTACTTC
TRBV7-2,TRBJ1-1,many,TRBD1,CASSLISGQGRFTEAFF,TGTGCCAGCAGCTTAATATCCGGACAGGGTAGGTTCACTGAAGCTTTCTTT
TRBV7-2,TRBJ2-3,.,TRBD1,CASSSTGTPDTQYF,TGTGCCAGCAGCTCGACAGGGACCCCAGATACGCAGTATTTT
TRBV4-1,TRBJ2-7,.,.,CASKRAAELGYEQYF,TGCGCCAGCAAGCGGGCGGCGGAGCTAGGCTACGAGCAGTACTTC
TRBV11-1,TRBJ2-6,.,.,CASSSRFWGSGANVLAF,.
TRBV7-6,TRBJ2-7,many,TRBD2,CASSRPGGPYLEQYF,TGTGCCAGCAGCCGACCGGGAGGGCCTTACCTTGAGCAGTACTTC
TRBV19,TRBJ1-6,many,.,CASSVGTGNSPLHF,TGTGCCAGTAGTGTAGGGACGGGTAATTCACCCCTCCACTTT
TRBV7-2,TRBJ2-5,.,.,CASSRGVLETQYF,TGTGCCAGCAGCCGGGGCGTGCTTGAGACCCAGTACTTC
TRBV7-3,TRBJ2-3,once,TRBD1,CASREGTASTDTQYF,TGTGCCAGCAGGGAAGGGACAGCGAGCACAGATACGCAGTATTTT
TRBV12-3/TRBV12-4,TRBJ2-1,.,.,CASSLATSRGPYNEQFF,TGTGCCAGCAGTTTAGCGACTAGTCGTGGGCCCTACAATGAGCAGTTCTTC
TRBV9,TRBJ1-2,.,.,CASSVRERGGYTF,TGTGCCAGCAGCGTTCGGGAAAGAGGCGGCTACACCTTC
TRBV20-1,TRBJ1-2,.,.,CSAGEGGYTF,TGCAGTGCTGGCGAAGGTGGCTACACCTTC
TRBV5-5,TRBJ1-2,many,.,CASSLGAGESYTF,TGTGCCAGCAGCTTGGGGGCGGGGGAGAGCTACACCTTC
TRBV19,TRBJ2-7,many,.,CASSIDVGRDKTEQYF,TGTGCCAGTAGTATAGATGTCGGGCGGGATAAAACCGAGCAGTACTTC
TRBV4-1,TRBJ2-5,many,.,CASSQAEGEETQYF,TGCGCCAGCAGCCAAGCTGAGGGGGAAGAGACCCAGTACTTC
TRBV15,TRBJ1-4,once,.,CATSTTDGKNEKLFF,TGTGCCACCAGCACTACCGACGGAAAGAATGAAAAACTGTTTTTT
TRBV7-6,TRBJ2-5,.,.,CASSYGQQETQYF,TGTGCCAGCAGCTACGGACAGCAAGAGACCCAGTACTTC
TRBV20-1,TRBJ2-7,.,.,CSAPVGGGEQYF,TGCAGTGCTCCGGTCGGTGGCGGCGAGCAGTACTTC
TRBV7-7,TRBJ2-7,many,.,CASRSKNEQYF,TGTGCTAGCAGGAGTAAGAACGAGCAGTACTTC
TRBV20-1,TRBJ1-1,.,.,CSARDNEARRNTEAFF,TGCAGTGCTAGAGATAACGAGGCACGAAGGAACACTGAAGCTTTCTTT
TRBV5-4,TRBJ2-7,many,.,CASSLASYEQYF,TGTGCCAGCAGCTTGGCCTCCTACGAGCAGTACTTC
TRBV9,TRBJ2-3,.,TRBD2,CASSSWGGTDTQYF,TGTGCCAGCAGCTCCTGGGGGGGAACAGATACGCAGTATTTT
TRBV6-5,TRBJ2-7,.,TRBD1,CASSYRDRHYEQYF,TGTGCCAGCAGTTACCGGGACAGGCACTACGAGCAGTACTTC
TRBV6-7,TRBJ1-6,.,.,CASSYSTGINSPLHF,TGTGCCAGCAGTTACTCAACAGGGATCAATTCACCCCTCCACTTT
TRBV12-3/TRBV12-4,TRBJ2-3,many,TRBD1,CASTLAGTGTDTQYF,TGTGCCAGCACCCTAGCCGGGACAGGCACAGATACGCAGTATTTT
TRBV9,TRBJ2-7,.,TRBD1,CASSGDRGRLYF,TGTGCCAGCAGCGGGGACAGGGGGAGGCTGTACTTC
TRBV10-3,TRBJ2-3,.,TRBD1,CATRGTGSPDTQYF,TGTGCCACGCGAGGGACAGGGTCGCCAGATACGCAGTATTTT
TRBV24-1,TRBJ2-5,few,TRBD2,CASSEQTSGGETQYF,TGTGCCAGCAGTGAACAGACTAGCGGGGGGGAGACCCAGTACTTC
TRBV27,TRBJ1-2,many,TRBD1,CASSMGQYYGYTF,TGTGCCAGCAGTATGGGACAGTACTATGGCTACACCTTC
TRBV20-1,TRBJ2-7,.,TRBD1,CSARGQGVIYEQYF,TGCAGTGCCAGGGGACAGGGGGTTATCTACGAGCAGTACTTC
TRBV19,TRBJ1-1,many,.,CASSMGLTLNTEAFF,TGTGCCAGTAGTATGGGCCTCACTCTGAACACTGAAGCTTTCTTT
TRBV24-1,TRBJ2-3,many,TRBD2,CATSDSLAGITDTQYF,TGTGCCACCAGTGACTCCCTAGCGGGGATCACAGATACGCAGTATTTT
TRBV6-5,TRBJ1-5,.,.,CASSYRAAENQPQHF,TGTGCCAGCAGTTACAGGGCCGCAGAGAATCAGCCCCAGCATTTT
TRBV20-1,TRBJ2-7,.,TRBD2,CSARAGGYEQYF,TGCAGTGCTAGAGCGGGAGGGTACGAGCAGTACTTC
TRBV12-3/TRBV12-4,TRBJ1-4,.,TRBD1,CASSDVPGQGTEKLFF,TGTGCCAGCAGCGACGTCCCGGGACAGGGGACTGAAAAACTGTTTTTT
TRBV7-9,TRBJ2-7,many,.,CASSQTGQGIYEQYF,TGTGCCAGCAGCCAGACCGGGCAGGGGATCTACGAGCAGTACTTC